This T cell receptor beta chain stems from a study of cytomegalovirus exposure and HLA in healthy donors. Trimming left V 0 bases short and J 3 bases short, with 9 bases between. The germline V gene encodes CDR1 SGHDT and CDR2 YYEEEE. The CDR3 length is 14 residues. The PCR employed 60 Vbeta primers together with 13 Jbeta primers. Produced via immunoSEQ multiplex PCR; TCRdb's table is partial and in-frame only. The data contain 200,000 to 250,000 clones, roughly 90% of them singletons. Specimen: PBMCs. The chain employs TRBV5-6 and TRBJ1-1; possible D gene TRBD1, 5 bases. The sequence was collected from a woman aged 18-29 years in good health and CMV-seronegative. The CDR3 nucleotides read TGTGCCAGCAGCTTGGAAAGGGGCTACACTGAAGCTTTCTTT. It encodes CASSLERGYTEAFF. Together with reference TRBV5-6 and TRBJ1-1, the CDR3 gives the full variable domain: DAGVTQSPTHLIKTRGQQVTLRCSPKSGHDTVSWYQQALGQGPQFIFQYYEEEERQRGNFPDRFSGHQFPNYSSELNVNALLLGDSALYLCASSLERGYTEAFFGQGTRLTVV.